This T cell receptor (beta chain) was identified in a study of cytomegalovirus exposure and HLA in healthy donors. CDR1 MGHRA and CDR2 YSYEKL come from the germline V gene. This CDR3 is built from 18 residues. V lost 0 bases and J lost 6, with 23 bases in between. Points from the study as a whole: The Asian-associated ancestry cluster reportedly had fewer N-insertions than the roughly 670-donor mean in a later analysis. In a later analysis, HLA-associated beta chains showed higher expansion and lower generation probabilities than comparable chains. In a later analysis, common viral pathogens appeared linked to several of the most significant clusters.

PCR was performed using 60 Vbeta and 13 Jbeta primers. Using immunoSEQ multiplex PCR, the repertoire was profiled, and TCRdb retains in-frame clones only, with some absent. The sample includes 180,000 or so clones, under 80% of them seen just once. Regarding this clone: Its antigen is still unknown.

The J gene is TRBJ1-1, the V gene TRBV4-1; unclear D gene. The sequence was collected from a female donor in good health and CMV-seronegative. Sequenced: PBMCs. The CDR3 DNA reads TGCGCCAGCAGCCAAGAAAGTTGGAGGGCAGGCACGGGAGCTGAAGCTTTCTTT. Residues: CASSQESWRAGTGAEAFF.